A single sample gave rise to the 18 T cell receptor beta chains below, sequenced in a study of early T cells in non-severe SARS-CoV-2 infection. TCRdb processed the 5' RACE reads anew with MiXCR; each CDR3 protein has one entry. This sample has approximately 44,000 distinct CDR3 sequences, with more than 10% found just once. Sequenced: whole blood. These receptor sequences come from an adult who was a healthcare worker with PCR-confirmed SARS-CoV-2 infection or an uninfected control (not recorded which).

Details on this clonotype: The junction departs from germline at one end; a sequencing error may be responsible. The V gene is TRBV12-3 or TRBV12-4, the J gene TRBJ1-1, with D unclear. The CDR3 runs to 16 residues. CDR3 nucleotides: TGTGCCAGCCAAGCGGCCTCGTACCCGCAGAACACTGAATCTTTCTTT. Its translation is CASQAASYPQNTESFF.

The chain is built from TRBV2 and TRBJ2-1; D remains ambiguous. This CDR3 contains 11 residues. CDR1 is SNHLY and CDR2 is FYNNEI in the germline V gene. Between the trimmed V and J ends, which lost 7 bases and 6 bases, there was a span of 7 bases. As DNA, the CDR3 is TGTGCCAGCACTAGGAGCAATGAGCAGTTCTTC. Translated, it gives CASTRSNEQFF.

The J gene is TRBJ2-2, the V gene TRBV6-5; D not resolved. The germline V gene encodes CDR1 MNHEY and CDR2 SVGAGI. Trimming removed 2 bases from V and 3 bases from J, with 10 bases in between. This CDR3 comprises 15 residues. The CDR3 loop is CASSYRPWDTGELFF. DNA of the CDR3: TGTGCCAGCAGTTACAGGCCCTGGGACACCGGGGAGCTGTTTTTT.

There are a few counts of this clonotype. V is TRBV7-9 and J is TRBJ2-7; D remains unclear. This CDR3 is built from 14 residues. V lost 2 bases and J lost 2, with 10 bases in between. Per germline, CDR1 SEHNR and CDR2 FQNEAQ (reference sequence). As DNA, the CDR3 is TGTGCCAGCAGCTTAATTAGGTCCCCCTACGAGCAGTACTTC. Residues: CASSLIRSPYEQYF.

The genes are TRBV7-9 and TRBJ2-7; D gene ambiguous. Trimming stripped 0 bases from V and 4 bases from J, with 4 bases between. Germline CDR1 and CDR2: SEHNR and FQNEAQ (reference sequence). The CDR3 runs to 12 residues. CDR3 in DNA: TGTGCCAGCAGCTTAGCCCAATACGAGCAGTACTTC. Protein: CASSLAQYEQYF.

A single count supports this clonotype. The rearrangement uses TRBV5-1 and TRBJ1-2; 9 nucleotides agree with TRBD1. CDR1 and CDR2 from the germline V gene are SGHRS and YFSETQ. V was pared by 1 base and J by 7 bases, with 5 bases of the junction left unmatched. The CDR3 covers 14 residues. The DNA for the CDR3 is TGCGCCAGCAGCTTGTCGGGACAGGGTGCTGGCTACACCTTC. Its translation is CASSLSGQGAGYTF.

The chain links TRBV6-2 or TRBV6-3 to TRBJ1-2; D gene unclear. Germline assignment: CDR1 MNHEY and CDR2 SVGEGT. V was cut by 10 bases and J by 2 bases, with 5 bases left in between. The CDR3 spans 10 residues. The CDR3 region has the DNA TGTGCCACAGAAAACTATGGCTACACCTTC. Translated, it gives CATENYGYTF.

The chain is built from TRBV20-1 and TRBJ1-1; D unresolved. Trimming took off 3 bases at V and 7 bases at J, with 12 bases between the two ends. The CDR3 runs to 12 residues. Germline CDR1 and CDR2: DFQATT and SNEGSKA (reference sequence). CDR3 sequence (DNA): TGCAGTGCTAGGTCCCCGGGAGGTGAAGCTTTCTTT. This codes for CSARSPGGEAFF.

This clonotype was counted only a few times. One junction end does not reproduce the germline sequence, and a read error may be involved. The V and J genes are TRBV7-7 and TRBJ2-1; D might be TRBD1 or TRBD2, each matching 6 bases. There are 13 residues in the CDR3. Germline loops: CDR1 SSHAT, CDR2 FNYEAQ (reference sequence). CDR3 protein: CASSRGRDKEQFF. In DNA form, the CDR3 reads TGTGCTAGCAGCAGAGGGCGGGACAAAGAGCAGTTCTTC.

This clonotype has ten or more counts. The V and J genes are TRBV19 and TRBJ1-5; 10 nucleotides match TRBD1. The ends lost 7 bases at V and 7 bases at J; junction bases unmatched: 7. Looked up from germline, CDR1 is LNHDA and CDR2 is SQIVND (reference sequence). The CDR3 consists of 14 residues. Here the CDR3 reads CASTPRQGAQPQHF. In DNA, the CDR3 is TGTGCCAGTACCCCTAGACAGGGGGCCCAGCCCCAGCATTTT.

This chain uses TRBV20-1 with TRBJ1-2; 10 bases match TRBD1. This CDR3 has 13 residues. Unmatched junction bases numbered 0, after V lost 3 bases and J lost 2 bases. The V gene's germline CDR1 is DFQATT and CDR2 SNEGSKA (reference sequence). CDR3 bases: TGCAGTGCTAGGACAGGGGGCAACTATGGCTACACCTTC. It is translated as CSARTGGNYGYTF.

This chain joins TRBV7-3 and TRBJ1-1; D unresolved. The germline gives CDR1 SGHTA, CDR2 FQGTGA. The V gene lost 5 bases and the J gene lost 0 bases, with 19 bases spanning the gap. This CDR3 spans 17 amino acids. CDR3 sequence: CASSPKGFGFMNTEAFF. The CDR3 region has the DNA TGTGCCAGCAGCCCGAAAGGTTTTGGATTTATGAACACTGAAGCTTTCTTT. Using reference TRBV7-3 and TRBJ1-1 for the parts outside the CDR3, the full variable domain is GAGVSQTPSNKVTEKGKYVELRCDPISGHTALYWYRQSLGQGPEFLIYFQGTGAADDSGLPNDRFFAVRPEGSVSTLKIQRTERGDSAVYLCASSPKGFGFMNTEAFFGQGTRLTVV.

In its sample, this clonotype was seen many times. The DNA of the CDR3 is TGTGCCAGCAGTGACTCTGGGGAGCCCGGGGAGCTGTTTTTT. This translates into CASSDSGEPGELFF. The chain combines TRBV6-4 with TRBJ2-2; weak D call: TRBD2 (5 bases). Germline V gene lookup returns CDR1 MRHNA and CDR2 SNTAGT. The CDR3 has 14 residues. V lost 0 bases, J lost 6 bases, and 8 bases lay in between.

This clonotype has ten or more counts. V and J are TRBV7-8 and TRBJ2-1; no reliable D call. V lost 0 bases, J lost 8 bases, and 5 bases lay in between. Germline V gives CDR1 SGHVS, CDR2 FQNEAQ. The CDR3 totals 12 residues. Here the CDR3 DNA reads TGTGCCAGCAGCTTAGCGGGCTATGAGCAGTTCTTC. It translates to CASSLAGYEQFF.

This clonotype appeared a few times. The V gene is TRBV6-5, the J gene TRBJ1-1; D may be TRBD1 (5 bases). CDR1 MNHEY and CDR2 SVGAGI come from the germline V gene. This CDR3 is built from 12 residues. The V end lost 8 bases, the J end lost 0 bases, and 7 bases lay between the germline ends. The CDR3 region has the DNA TGTGCCAGCCGGGGCTTGAACACTGAAGCTTTCTTT. Amino acids: CASRGLNTEAFF.

This clonotype came up many times. The chain uses TRBV19 and TRBJ1-1; D unresolved. The V gene's germline CDR1 is LNHDA and CDR2 SQIVND (reference sequence). The CDR3 consists of 11 residues. Trimming pared 7 bases from V and 7 bases from J, leaving 10 bases between. CDR3: CASIQMGEAFF. The CDR3 region has the DNA TGTGCCAGTATTCAGATGGGTGAAGCTTTCTTT.

The genes are TRBV19 and TRBJ1-1, with D unresolved. Trimming took 6 bases from V and 6 from J, leaving 8 bases between them. The CDR3 extends over 11 amino acids. CDR1 is LNHDA and CDR2 is SQIVND in the germline V gene (reference sequence). In DNA form, the CDR3 reads TGTGCCAGTAGGAGGCCACCTGAAGCTTTCTTT. As protein: CASRRPPEAFF.

In this sample, this clonotype turned up many times. V is TRBV7-9 and J is TRBJ2-5; D is unresolved. CDR1 and CDR2 from the germline V gene are SEHNR and FQNEAQ (reference sequence). Trimming left V 5 bases short and J 2 bases short, with 12 bases between. The CDR3 consists of 14 residues. CDR3 sequence reads: CASSKDLPQETQYF. Written as DNA, the CDR3 is TGTGCCAGCAGCAAGGACCTTCCACAAGAGACCCAGTACTTC.